The source of this T cell receptor (beta chain) is a study of T-cell memory formation after mild COVID-19. Study-wide points: Pre-infection memory held some responding clones, suggesting pre-existing cross-reactive T cells responded.

It was 5'RACE with constant-segment primers that produced the TCR alpha and TCR beta cDNA libraries, which carried sample barcodes and UMIs. TCRdb reprocessed the 5' RACE reads with MiXCR, giving one entry per CDR3 protein. The data hold 550,000 to 600,000 distinct CDR3 sequences, with about 18% observed a single time. In this sample, this clonotype turned up many times. What it binds is unknown. This CDR3 has 15 amino acids. Germline CDR1 SGHRS, CDR2 YFSETQ. V dropped 2 bases and J dropped 2 bases, with 14 bases sitting between them. The sequencing input was PBMCs or a T cell subset sorted from them (not recorded which). This sequence originates from an adult woman who had mild COVID-19 (a few samples of this study predate the infection). Cell type and time point are not known. The chain recombines TRBV5-1 with TRBJ2-7; perhaps TRBD1 as D (6 bases). The CDR3 reads CASSFKLDSTYEQYF. In DNA form, the CDR3 reads TGCGCCAGCAGCTTCAAACTGGACAGTACCTACGAGCAGTACTTC.